The 5 T cell receptor beta chains given below trace back to one sample, sequenced in a study of blood T cells in healthy people across ages. Next came a second PCR, run for about 6 to 12 cycles, which used a sample-barcoded 5' primer along with a J-beta primer mix. Via MiXCR, TCRdb re-called the 5' RACE reads, giving one row per CDR3 protein. The table shows hundreds of thousands of distinct CDR3 sequences, with around 50% occurring only once. Material for sequencing was blood. The receptors here all came from a woman aged 80 or over in good health.

The table lists this clonotype with a few counts. The J gene is TRBJ2-3, the V gene TRBV10-3; 11 positions agree with TRBD2. The CDR3 has 17 amino acids. The trim removed 0 bases at V and 5 bases at J, leaving 7 bases unmatched. Germline CDR1 reads ENHRY; CDR2 reads SYGVKD. CDR3 region: CAISESRLAGQGDTQYF. The CDR3 DNA reads TGTGCCATCAGTGAGTCCCGACTAGCGGGGCAGGGAGATACGCAGTATTTT.

With respect to this clonotype: This may be a read error, as it is one base from a much larger clone. The chain carries TRBV5-1 and TRBJ1-1; maybe TRBD1 (5 bases). CDR1 and CDR2 (germline): SGHRS, YFSETQ. CDR3 size: 15 residues. Trimming took off 0 bases at V and 5 bases at J, with 14 bases between the two ends. The CDR3 loop reads CASSLVGRGPTEAFF. The CDR3 DNA reads as TGCGCCAGCAGCTTGGTCGGGAGGGGTCCGACTGAAGCTTTCTTT.

The V gene is TRBV11-2, the J gene TRBJ2-5; D is uncertain. V lost 2 bases and J lost 5, with 9 bases in between. Germline V gene sequence: CDR1 SGHAT, CDR2 FQNNGV. This CDR3 comprises 13 residues. The CDR3 region is CASSLSHVETQYF. As DNA, the CDR3 is TGTGCCAGCAGCTTATCGCACGTGGAGACCCAGTACTTC. The variable domain in full, completed from reference TRBV11-2 and TRBJ2-5, reads EAGVAQSPRYKIIEKRQSVAFWCNPISGHATLYWYQQILGQGPKLLIQFQNNGVVDDSQLPKDRFSAERLKGVDSTLKIQPAKLEDSAVYLCASSLSHVETQYFGPGTRLLVL.

The J gene is TRBJ1-2, the V gene TRBV20-1; no clear D. Germline V gene sequence: CDR1 DFQATT, CDR2 SNEGSKA (reference sequence). CDR3 length: 13 amino acids. The germline V and J ends were trimmed by 5 bases and 5 bases, with 15 bases remaining between them. CDR3 nucleotides: TGCAGTGCTGGTCTGAGCAGGCAGTATGGCTACACCTTC. The encoded protein is CSAGLSRQYGYTF.

About this clonotype itself: This may arise from a read error, as a much more abundant clone is one base away. The chain carries TRBV15 and TRBJ2-1; tentatively, D is TRBD1 (5 bases). This CDR3 is 12 amino acids long. Germline CDR1 and CDR2: LNHNV and YYDKDF (reference sequence). V lost 0 bases and J 13 bases, leaving 10 bases between the germline ends. CDR3 DNA: TGTGCCACCAGCAGAGAGCAGGGATACCAGTTCTTC. Its protein is CATSREQGYQFF.